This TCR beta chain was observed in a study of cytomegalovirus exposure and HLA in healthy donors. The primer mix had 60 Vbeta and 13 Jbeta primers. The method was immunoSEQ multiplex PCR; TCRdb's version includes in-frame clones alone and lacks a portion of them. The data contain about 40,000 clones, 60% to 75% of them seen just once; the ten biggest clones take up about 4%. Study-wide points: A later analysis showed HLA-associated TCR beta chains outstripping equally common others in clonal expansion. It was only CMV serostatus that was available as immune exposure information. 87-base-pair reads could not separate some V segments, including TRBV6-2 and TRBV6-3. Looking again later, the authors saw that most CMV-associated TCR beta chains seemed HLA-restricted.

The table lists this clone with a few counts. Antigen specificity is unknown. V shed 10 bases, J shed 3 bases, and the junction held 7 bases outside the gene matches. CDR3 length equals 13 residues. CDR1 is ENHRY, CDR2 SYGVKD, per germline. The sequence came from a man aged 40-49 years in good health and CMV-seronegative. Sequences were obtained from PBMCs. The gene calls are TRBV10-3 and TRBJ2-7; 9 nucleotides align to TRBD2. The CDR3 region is CATHSAGGYEQYF. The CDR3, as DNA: TGTGCCACCCACTCAGCGGGGGGCTACGAGCAGTACTTC.